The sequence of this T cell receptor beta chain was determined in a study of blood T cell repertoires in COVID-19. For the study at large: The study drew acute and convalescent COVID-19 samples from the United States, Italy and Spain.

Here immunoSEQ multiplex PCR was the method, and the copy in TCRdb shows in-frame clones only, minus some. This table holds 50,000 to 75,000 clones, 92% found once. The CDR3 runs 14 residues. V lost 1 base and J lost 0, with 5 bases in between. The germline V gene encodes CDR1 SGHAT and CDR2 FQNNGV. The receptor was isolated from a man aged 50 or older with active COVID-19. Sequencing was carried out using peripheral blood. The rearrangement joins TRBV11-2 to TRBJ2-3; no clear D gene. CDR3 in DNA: TGTGCCAGCAGCTTAGGTAGCAGCACAGATACGCAGTATTTT. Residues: CASSLGSSTDTQYF.